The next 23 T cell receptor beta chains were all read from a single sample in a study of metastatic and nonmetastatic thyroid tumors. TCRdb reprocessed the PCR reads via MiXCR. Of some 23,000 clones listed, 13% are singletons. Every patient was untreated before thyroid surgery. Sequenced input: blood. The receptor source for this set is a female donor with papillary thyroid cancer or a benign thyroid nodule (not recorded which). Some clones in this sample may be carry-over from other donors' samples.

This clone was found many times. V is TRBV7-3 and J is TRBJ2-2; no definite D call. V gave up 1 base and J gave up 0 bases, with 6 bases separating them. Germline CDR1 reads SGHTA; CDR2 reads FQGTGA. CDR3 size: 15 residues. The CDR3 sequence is CASSLSTANTGELFF. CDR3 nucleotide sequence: TGTGCCAGCAGCTTAAGCACAGCGAACACCGGGGAGCTGTTTTTT.

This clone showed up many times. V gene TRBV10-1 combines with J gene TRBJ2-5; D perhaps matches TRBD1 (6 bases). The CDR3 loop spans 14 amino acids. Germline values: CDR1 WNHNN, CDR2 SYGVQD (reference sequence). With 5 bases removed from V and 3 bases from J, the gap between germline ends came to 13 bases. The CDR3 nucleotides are TGCGCCAGCAGTAATGGACAGCGAAAAGAGACCCAGTACTTC. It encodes CASSNGQRKETQYF.

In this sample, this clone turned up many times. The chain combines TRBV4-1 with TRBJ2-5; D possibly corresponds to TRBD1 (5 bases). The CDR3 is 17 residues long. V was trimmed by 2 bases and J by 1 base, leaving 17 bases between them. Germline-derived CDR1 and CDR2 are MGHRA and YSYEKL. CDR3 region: CASSQLRYDSLQETQYF. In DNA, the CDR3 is TGCGCCAGCAGCCAATTAAGATATGACAGCCTCCAAGAGACCCAGTACTTC.

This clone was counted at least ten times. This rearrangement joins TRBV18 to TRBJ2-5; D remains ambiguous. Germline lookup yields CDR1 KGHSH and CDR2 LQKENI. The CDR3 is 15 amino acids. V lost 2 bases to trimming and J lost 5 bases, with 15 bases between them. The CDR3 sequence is CASSPAFTSRETQYF. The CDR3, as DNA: TGTGCCAGCTCACCAGCATTTACTTCAAGGGAGACCCAGTACTTC.

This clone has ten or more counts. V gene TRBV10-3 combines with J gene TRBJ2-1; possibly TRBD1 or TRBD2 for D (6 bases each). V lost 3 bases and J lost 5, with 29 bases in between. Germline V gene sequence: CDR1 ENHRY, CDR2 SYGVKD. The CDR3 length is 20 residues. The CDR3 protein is CAISDKRRDKVSLFNNEQFF. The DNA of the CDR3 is TGTGCCATCAGTGATAAGAGGAGGGACAAGGTCTCATTATTCAACAATGAGCAGTTCTTC.

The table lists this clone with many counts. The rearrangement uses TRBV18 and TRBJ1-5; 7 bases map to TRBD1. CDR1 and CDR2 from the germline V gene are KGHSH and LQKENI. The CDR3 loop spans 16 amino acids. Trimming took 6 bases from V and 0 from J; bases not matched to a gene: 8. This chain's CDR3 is CASSVRDRNSNQPQHF. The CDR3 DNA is TGTGCCAGCTCGGTCCGGGACAGAAATAGCAATCAGCCCCAGCATTTT.

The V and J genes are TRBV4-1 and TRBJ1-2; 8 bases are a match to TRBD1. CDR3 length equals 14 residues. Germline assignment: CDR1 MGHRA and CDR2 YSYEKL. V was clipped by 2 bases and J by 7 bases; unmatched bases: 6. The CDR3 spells CASSQSGQGSGYTF. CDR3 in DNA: TGCGCCAGCAGCCAATCTGGACAGGGATCTGGCTACACCTTC.

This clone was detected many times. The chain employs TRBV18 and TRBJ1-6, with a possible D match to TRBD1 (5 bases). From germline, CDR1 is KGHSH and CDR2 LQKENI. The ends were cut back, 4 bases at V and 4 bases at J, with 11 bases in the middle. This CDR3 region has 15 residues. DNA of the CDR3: TGTGCCAGCTCACGGGATGGGGGTTATAATTCACCCCTCCACTTT. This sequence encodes CASSRDGGYNSPLHF.

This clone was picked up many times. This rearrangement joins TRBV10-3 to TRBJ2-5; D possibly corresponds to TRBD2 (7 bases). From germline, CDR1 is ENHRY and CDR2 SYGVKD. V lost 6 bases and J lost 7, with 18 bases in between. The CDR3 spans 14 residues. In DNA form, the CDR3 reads TGTGCCATCAGGGATAGCGGAAGGGGGGGGACCCAGTACTTC. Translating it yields CAIRDSGRGGTQYF.

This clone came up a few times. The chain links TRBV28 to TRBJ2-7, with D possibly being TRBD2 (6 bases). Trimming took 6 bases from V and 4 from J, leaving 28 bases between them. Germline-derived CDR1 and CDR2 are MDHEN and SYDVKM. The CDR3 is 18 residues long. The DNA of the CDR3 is TGTGCCAGCAGCCATCGGGGAGGCAAAAGGTATCGGGCGTACGAGCAGTACTTC. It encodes CASSHRGGKRYRAYEQYF.

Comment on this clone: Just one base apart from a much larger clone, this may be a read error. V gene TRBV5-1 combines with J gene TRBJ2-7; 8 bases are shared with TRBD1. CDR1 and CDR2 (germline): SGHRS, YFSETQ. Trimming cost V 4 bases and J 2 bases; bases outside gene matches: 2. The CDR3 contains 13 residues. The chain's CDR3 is CASSRDRTYEQYF. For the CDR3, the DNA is TGCGCCAGCAGCCGGGACAGGACCTACGAGCAGTACTTC. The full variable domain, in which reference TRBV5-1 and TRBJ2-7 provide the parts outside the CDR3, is KAGVTQTPRYLIKTRGQQVTLSCSPISGHRSVSWYQQTPGQGLQFLFEYFSETQRNKGNFPGRFSGRQFSNSRSEMNVSTLELGDSALYLCASSRDRTYEQYFGPGTRLTVT.

DNA for the CDR3: TGCGCCAGCAGCTTGTCAGGGAGTAGCAATCAGCCCCAGCATTTT. Encoded protein: CASSLSGSSNQPQHF. This sequence joins TRBV5-1 and TRBJ1-5; the D gene is possibly TRBD1 (5 bases). Germline values: CDR1 SGHRS, CDR2 YFSETQ. Deletions cut 1 base from V and 0 bases from J, with 8 bases between. The CDR3 totals 15 residues.

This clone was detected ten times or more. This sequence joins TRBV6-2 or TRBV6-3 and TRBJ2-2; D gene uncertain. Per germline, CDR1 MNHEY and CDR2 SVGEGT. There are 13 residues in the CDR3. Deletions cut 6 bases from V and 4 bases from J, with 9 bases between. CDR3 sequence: CASSPWPTGELFF. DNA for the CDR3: TGTGCCAGCAGCCCCTGGCCCACCGGGGAGCTGTTTTTT.

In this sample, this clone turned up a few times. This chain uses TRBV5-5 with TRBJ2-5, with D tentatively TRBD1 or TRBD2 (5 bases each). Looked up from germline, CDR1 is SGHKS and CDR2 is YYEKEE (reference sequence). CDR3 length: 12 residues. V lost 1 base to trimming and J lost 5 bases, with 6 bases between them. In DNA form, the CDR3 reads TGTGCCAGCAGCTTGTGGGGGGAGACCCAGTACTTC. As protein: CASSLWGETQYF.

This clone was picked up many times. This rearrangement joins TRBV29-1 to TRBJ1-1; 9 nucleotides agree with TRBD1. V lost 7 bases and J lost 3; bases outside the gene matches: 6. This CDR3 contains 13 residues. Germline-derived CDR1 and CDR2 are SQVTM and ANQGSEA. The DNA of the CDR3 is TGCAGCGCGGGACAGGGATGGGACACTGAAGCTTTCTTT. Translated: CSAGQGWDTEAFF.

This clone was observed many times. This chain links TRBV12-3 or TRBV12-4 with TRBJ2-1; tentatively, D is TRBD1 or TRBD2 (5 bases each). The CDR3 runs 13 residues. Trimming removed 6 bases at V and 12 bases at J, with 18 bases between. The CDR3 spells CASSPSGLGRQFF. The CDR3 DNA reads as TGTGCCAGCAGCCCCTCGGGGCTAGGTAGGCAGTTCTTC.

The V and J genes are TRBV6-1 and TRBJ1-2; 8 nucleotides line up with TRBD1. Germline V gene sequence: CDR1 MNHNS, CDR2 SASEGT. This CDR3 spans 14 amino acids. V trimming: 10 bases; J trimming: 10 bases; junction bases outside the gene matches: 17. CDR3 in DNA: TGTGCCACCAGACAGGGGCGGAGTTTGATTGTCTACACCTTC. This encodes CATRQGRSLIVYTF.

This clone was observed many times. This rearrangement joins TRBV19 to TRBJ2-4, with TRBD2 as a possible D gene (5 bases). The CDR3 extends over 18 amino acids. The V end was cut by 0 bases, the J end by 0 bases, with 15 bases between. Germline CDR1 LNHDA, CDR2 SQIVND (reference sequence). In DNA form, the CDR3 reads TGTGCCAGTAGTATAGATACGGCCGAGGGTCTAGCCAAAAACATTCAGTACTTC. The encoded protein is CASSIDTAEGLAKNIQYF.

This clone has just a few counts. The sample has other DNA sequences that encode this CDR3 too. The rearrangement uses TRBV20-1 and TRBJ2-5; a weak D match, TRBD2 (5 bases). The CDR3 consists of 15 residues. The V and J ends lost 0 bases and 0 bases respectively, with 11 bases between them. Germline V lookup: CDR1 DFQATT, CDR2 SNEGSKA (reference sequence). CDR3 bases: TGCAGTGCTAGAGACCGAATGAGGGACCAAGAGACCCAGTACTTC. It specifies CSARDRMRDQETQYF.

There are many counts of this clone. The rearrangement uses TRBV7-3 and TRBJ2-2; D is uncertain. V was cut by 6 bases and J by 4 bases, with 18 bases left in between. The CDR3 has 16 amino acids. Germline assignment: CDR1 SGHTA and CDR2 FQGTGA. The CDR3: CASRKAGTEGTGELFF. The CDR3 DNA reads TGTGCCAGCAGAAAAGCAGGCACTGAAGGCACCGGGGAGCTGTTTTTT.

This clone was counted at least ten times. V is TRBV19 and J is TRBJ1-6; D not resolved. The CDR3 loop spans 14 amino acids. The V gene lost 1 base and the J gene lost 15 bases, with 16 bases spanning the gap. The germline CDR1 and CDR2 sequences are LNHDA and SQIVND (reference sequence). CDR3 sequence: CASSIVGTALGLHF. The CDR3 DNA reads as TGTGCCAGTAGTATAGTGGGTACAGCCCTGGGCCTCCACTTT.

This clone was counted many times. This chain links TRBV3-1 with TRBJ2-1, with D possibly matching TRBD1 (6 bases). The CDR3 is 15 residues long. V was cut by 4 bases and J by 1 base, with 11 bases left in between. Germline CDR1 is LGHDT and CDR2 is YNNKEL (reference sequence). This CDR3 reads CASSPADRSYNEQFF. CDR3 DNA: TGTGCCAGCAGCCCCGCGGACAGATCCTACAATGAGCAGTTCTTC.

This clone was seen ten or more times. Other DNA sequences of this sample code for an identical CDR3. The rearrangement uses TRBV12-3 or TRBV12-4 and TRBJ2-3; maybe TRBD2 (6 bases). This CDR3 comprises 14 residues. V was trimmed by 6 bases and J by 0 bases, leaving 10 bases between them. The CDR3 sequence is CASSSSASTDTQYF. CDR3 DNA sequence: TGTGCCAGCAGCTCTAGCGCGAGCACAGATACGCAGTATTTT.